This TCR beta chain was sequenced during a study of blood T cell repertoires in COVID-19. As for the study in general: Sources were T cells, B-cell-depleted T cells, or PBMCs; the material itself was cDNA or gDNA.

Repertoires were generated with immunoSEQ multiplex PCR, while TCRdb's copy carries only in-frame clones and drops some. The table has tens of thousands of clones, 88% seen once; the top ten hold 15% to 20%. The V end lost 1 base, the J end lost 5 bases, and 11 bases lay between the germline ends. The germline CDR1 and CDR2 sequences are SGHTA and FQGNSA. The CDR3 length is 14 residues. The genes are TRBV7-2 and TRBJ1-2; weak D call: TRBD1 (6 bases). The receptor was isolated from a human donor in a cohort sampled during active COVID-19. The sequencing sample was made of peripheral blood. The CDR3 coding sequence is TGTGCCAGCAGCTTAGACGGACAGATATATGGCTACACCTTC. It yields the protein CASSLDGQIYGYTF.